This T cell receptor beta chain was identified in a study of response to subunit inactivated influenza vaccine. Regarding the study as a whole: It was suggested by the authors that few new T cells are recruited by each seasonal influenza vaccination.

As regards this clonotype: Its specificity is unknown.

TCRdb recomputed calls from the RT-PCR reads with MiXCR, one row per CDR3 protein. This table holds about half a million distinct CDR3 sequences, 7.6% found once. Germline V gene sequence: CDR1 ENHRY, CDR2 SYGVKD. V dropped 0 bases and J dropped 4; count of bases not matched to a gene: 5. CDR3 length equals 15 residues. This chain joins TRBV10-3 and TRBJ1-2; 7 bases fit TRBD1. The clonotype comes from a man in his fifties or sixties who received an inactivated influenza vaccine. Sequencing used PBMCs from blood, obtained around 25 months after vaccination. CDR3 bases: TGTGCCATCAGTGAGTCTCCAGGGGGGACCTATGGCTACACCTTC. It encodes CAISESPGGTYGYTF.